This is a list of T cell receptor beta chains from one sample in a study of blood T cell repertoires in COVID-19. Generated by immunoSEQ multiplex PCR, the TCRdb table keeps only in-frame clones and is missing some. The table lists some 64,000 clones, about 70% of them singletons. The material sequenced was peripheral blood. Receptor source: a human donor in a cohort sampled during active COVID-19. Both conserved end residues are part of each CDR3.

V	CDR3
TRBV9	CASSGQGSGQPQHF
TRBV7-2	CASSLQRGALYEQYF
TRBV3-1/TRBV3-2	CASSQEAAGAKDTQYF
TRBV4-3	CASSQEASGTDTQYF
TRBV29-1	CSGAGTVENIQYF
TRBV5-1	CASSLASEPRTQYF
TRBV6-5	CASSYPTQTGTQYF
TRBV23-1	CASSHPGQPVEAQETQYF
TRBV20-1	CSATQETAFF
TRBV2	CASDSPNQPQHF
TRBV4-1	CASSQGTMETQYF
TRBV5-1	CASSYQGSEQFF
TRBV4-2	CASSPTLSGGLAKNIQYF
TRBV4-2	CASSQVDSVSEKLFF
TRBV19	CASSDGAGTGGRAQHF
TRBV4-2	CASSQAADGSQPQHF
TRBV13	CASSLYNYPGELFF
TRBV13	CASSKGTGGTYGYTF
TRBV5-1	CASSLAPGTGAYEQYF
TRBV15	CATSRTGSSGDTQYF
TRBV11-1	CASSPASHRQETQYF
TRBV4-2	CASSPGIRSGNTIYF
TRBV20-1	CSARDTQEQYF
TRBV23-1	CASSQSVREATGELFF
TRBV7-9	CASSLGPGQVYGYTF
TRBV24-1	CATSDERGGVTDTQYF
TRBV6-6	CASIEPRRENTEAFF
TRBV6-1	CASSEGIGAPLHF
TRBV7-9	CASRAAVEQFF
TRBV30	CAWSTQVFSGNTIYF
TRBV27	CASSLSPAGTGFHGYTF
TRBV6-5	CASTPGYGGNTIYF
TRBV28	CASRNPDGLWQPQHF
TRBV6-5	CASSYLYEQYF
TRBV7-2	CASSPRTSGTYEQYF
TRBV6-5	CASSLGGSSYEQYF
TRBV12-3/TRBV12-4	CASSLTSEQYF
TRBV19	CASSDMGGMRSNQPQHF
TRBV10-3	CAITEEGNTIYF
TRBV5-1	CASAPGTSSYNEQFF
TRBV5-1	CASNLPGTDTQYF